This TCR beta chain comes out of a study of molecular identifiers for immune sequencing clone quantification. Libraries of naive CD8 T cells were made from about 20,000 to 1,000,000 sorted cells. They used 10%, 30% or 50% RNA. By proportion, this clonotype is medium-sized. With 5 bases removed from V and 4 bases from J, the gap between germline ends came to 17 bases. From germline, CDR1 is SGHRS and CDR2 YFSETQ. CDR3 length: 15 amino acids. TCRdb re-called the PCR reads with MiXCR, one entry per CDR3 protein. The table records 40,000 to 50,000 distinct CDR3 sequences, 15% to 20% of them present only once.

The chain links TRBV5-1 to TRBJ2-3; TRBD1 is a possible D gene (6 bases). The sequencing input was naive CD8+ T cells from blood, with Jurkat cell RNA spiked in. Stated subset: FACS-sorted CD8+CD4-CCR7+CD45RA+ naive T cells. The TCR was taken from a human donor in good health. Some libraries in this study had Jurkat cell RNA spiked in. The CDR3 nucleotides are TGCGCCAGCAGATCTGGGACAATCCCGGCAGATACGCAGTATTTT. Its translation is CASRSGTIPADTQYF.